This TCR beta chain was documented in a study of Ad26.COV2.S vaccination and SARS-CoV-2 variants. Study results and caveats: Those who received vaccine or placebo ended up with similar non-spike TCR breadth. Reportedly, after vaccination the spike-specific CD8+ and CD4+ T cell responses displayed substantial breadth.

The assay was immunoSEQ multiplex PCR, and TCRdb's table has in-frame clones only and misses some. The sample carries 350,000 to 450,000 clones, approximately 90% recorded once. Trimming took off 4 bases at V and 0 bases at J, with 18 bases between the two ends. CDR1 MNHNS and CDR2 SASEGT come from the germline V gene. The CDR3 has 17 amino acids. Concerning this clone: The antigen remains undetermined.

Here the sequenced sample was peripheral blood, taken after recovery from COVID-19. The chain has TRBV6-1 and TRBJ1-2; D unclear. This receptor was identified in a human donor who had recovered from COVID-19. CDR3: CASSGRPFIPSNYGYTF. CDR3 in DNA: TGTGCCAGCAGTGGCCGGCCTTTTATCCCCTCTAACTATGGCTACACCTTC.